These T cell receptor beta chains were read from a single sample in a study of breast tumors, draining lymph nodes, adjacent tissues. A single record per CDR3 protein comes from TCRdb applying MiXCR to the multiplex PCR reads. The sample comprises 84,000 or so distinct CDR3 sequences, roughly 29% of which are singletons, and 8.1% rests with the top ten. The sample taken for sequencing was axillary lymph node tissue. Every receptor here comes from a female donor with breast cancer. Some clones in this sample may be carry-over from other donors' samples. CDR3s include the opening cysteine and the closing phenylalanine or tryptophan. Fields, in order: D gene, clone size, V gene, J gene, CDR3 DNA, CDR3 protein. The D gene is left open where the match is weak. Not every row has a clone size; where given, it reads once, few, many or a size class.

D gene: NA
clone size: once
V gene: TRBV20-1
J gene: TRBJ1-6
CDR3 DNA: TGCAGTGCTGAAACAGGGCCTTCACCCCTCCACTTT
CDR3 protein: CSAETGPSPLHF

D gene: NA
clone size: NA
V gene: TRBV29-1
J gene: TRBJ2-3
CDR3 DNA: TGCAGCGTTGCCTTGGCGGCTAGCACAGATACGCAGTATTTT
CDR3 protein: CSVALAASTDTQYF

D gene: NA
clone size: NA
V gene: TRBV27
J gene: TRBJ1-1
CDR3 DNA: TGTGCCAGTTCACAGGGCACTGAAGCTTTCTTT
CDR3 protein: CASSQGTEAFF

D gene: NA
clone size: few
V gene: TRBV30
J gene: TRBJ2-2
CDR3 DNA: TGTGCCTGGAGGGACGGCTTCACCGGGGAGCTGTTTTTT
CDR3 protein: CAWRDGFTGELFF

D gene: NA
clone size: many
V gene: TRBV10-1
J gene: TRBJ1-5
CDR3 DNA: TGCGCCAGCAGTGAGTCTAAGGAAACATTGGACACCACCAGAGGTAATCAGCCCCAGCATTTT
CDR3 protein: CASSESKETLDTTRGNQPQHF

D gene: NA
clone size: many
V gene: TRBV27
J gene: TRBJ2-1
CDR3 DNA: TGTGCCAGCAGTTTAGTCCGGGGAGATGAGCAGTTCTTC
CDR3 protein: CASSLVRGDEQFF

D gene: TRBD2
clone size: many
V gene: TRBV5-1
J gene: TRBJ2-5
CDR3 DNA: TGCGCCAGCAGCTTAGGACTAGGGATTGGGACCCAGTACTTC
CDR3 protein: CASSLGLGIGTQYF

D gene: NA
clone size: many
V gene: TRBV7-2
J gene: TRBJ2-1
CDR3 DNA: TGTGCCAGCAGCTTAGGGGTACTCCCGTTCTTC
CDR3 protein: CASSLGVLPFF

D gene: NA
clone size: NA
V gene: TRBV6-1
J gene: TRBJ1-2
CDR3 DNA: TGTGCCAGCAGTGTCGGGGGCTATGGCTACACCTTC
CDR3 protein: CASSVGGYGYTF

D gene: TRBD2
clone size: many
V gene: TRBV7-2
J gene: TRBJ2-1
CDR3 DNA: TGTGCCAGCAGCTTAACAGGGACTAGCGGGGACAGAGAGCAGTTCTTC
CDR3 protein: CASSLTGTSGDREQFF

D gene: NA
clone size: many
V gene: TRBV29-1
J gene: TRBJ2-1
CDR3 DNA: TGCAGCGTTGTTACTGCCGCTACCGAGTTCTTC
CDR3 protein: CSVVTAATEFF

D gene: NA
clone size: many
V gene: TRBV29-1
J gene: TRBJ1-3
CDR3 DNA: TGCAGCGTTGAAGATCATGAGGGCTCTGGAAACACCATATATTTT
CDR3 protein: CSVEDHEGSGNTIYF

D gene: NA
clone size: many
V gene: TRBV15
J gene: TRBJ1-1
CDR3 DNA: TGTGCCACCAGCAAAAGTTCAGGATTCTCTGAAGCTTTCTTT
CDR3 protein: CATSKSSGFSEAFF

D gene: NA
clone size: NA
V gene: TRBV7-2
J gene: TRBJ1-4
CDR3 DNA: TGTGCCAGCAGCTTAGACAGCCATAATGGAGAACTGTTTTTT
CDR3 protein: CASSLDSHNGELFF

D gene: NA
clone size: many
V gene: TRBV27
J gene: TRBJ2-5
CDR3 DNA: TGTGCCAGCGAAAAGACAGGATTTTCTGGAGAGACCCAGTACTTC
CDR3 protein: CASEKTGFSGETQYF

D gene: NA
clone size: many
V gene: TRBV20-1
J gene: TRBJ2-7
CDR3 DNA: TGCAGTGCTTATACCAGGGCACGGGTGAGTCAGCAGTACTTC
CDR3 protein: CSAYTRARVSQQYF

D gene: NA
clone size: many
V gene: TRBV4-1
J gene: TRBJ1-5
CDR3 DNA: TGCGCCAGCAGCCAAGACAGGGGCATCAATCAGCCCCAGCATTTT
CDR3 protein: CASSQDRGINQPQHF

D gene: NA
clone size: NA
V gene: TRBV12-3/TRBV12-4
J gene: TRBJ1-5
CDR3 DNA: TGTGCCAGCAGTTCCATACGTCGGCCCCAGCATTTT
CDR3 protein: CASSSIRRPQHF

D gene: NA
clone size: many
V gene: TRBV5-1
J gene: TRBJ2-5
CDR3 DNA: TGCGCCAGCAGCTTGGGGTCTAGCGTAGACACCCAGTACTTC
CDR3 protein: CASSLGSSVDTQYF

D gene: NA
clone size: many
V gene: TRBV7-3
J gene: TRBJ2-1
CDR3 DNA: TGTGCCAGCAGCTTAGGTGGCGGGAATGAGCAGTTCTTC
CDR3 protein: CASSLGGGNEQFF

D gene: NA
clone size: many
V gene: TRBV19
J gene: TRBJ1-5
CDR3 DNA: TGTGCCAGCCATCCTTCAGGTGGGAGCAATCAGCCCCAGCATTTT
CDR3 protein: CASHPSGGSNQPQHF

D gene: TRBD2
clone size: many
V gene: TRBV5-1
J gene: TRBJ2-1
CDR3 DNA: TGCGCCAGCAGCCTAGGACTAGCGGGCGGCAATGAGCAGTTCTTC
CDR3 protein: CASSLGLAGGNEQFF

D gene: NA
clone size: many
V gene: TRBV7-7
J gene: TRBJ2-2
CDR3 DNA: TGTGCCAGCAGCTTAGTGGATGGGGTTGGCGGGGAGCTGTTTTTT
CDR3 protein: CASSLVDGVGGELFF

D gene: NA
clone size: many
V gene: TRBV19
J gene: TRBJ1-2
CDR3 DNA: TGTGCCAGTAGTATAGCGGGGGGCGCCTATGGCTACACCTTC
CDR3 protein: CASSIAGGAYGYTF

D gene: NA
clone size: many
V gene: TRBV7-9
J gene: TRBJ2-1
CDR3 DNA: TGTGCCAGCAGCTTCGGGACTCAGTTCTTC
CDR3 protein: CASSFGTQFF

D gene: NA
clone size: many
V gene: TRBV5-1
J gene: TRBJ2-1
CDR3 DNA: TGCGCCAGCAGCTTGGATTCTGGGACCTCCTACAATGGGCAGTTCTTC
CDR3 protein: CASSLDSGTSYNGQFF

D gene: NA
clone size: many
V gene: TRBV6-2/TRBV6-3
J gene: TRBJ2-2
CDR3 DNA: TGTGCCAGCAGCATCATGAACACCGGGGAGCTGTTTTTT
CDR3 protein: CASSIMNTGELFF

D gene: TRBD2
clone size: many
V gene: TRBV28
J gene: TRBJ2-5
CDR3 DNA: TGTGCCAGCAGTCCTAGACTAGCCCAAGAGACCCAGTACTTC
CDR3 protein: CASSPRLAQETQYF

D gene: NA
clone size: many
V gene: TRBV7-9
J gene: TRBJ2-5
CDR3 DNA: TGTGCCAGCAGCTCGGGACAAAAAGAGACCCAGTACTTC
CDR3 protein: CASSSGQKETQYF

D gene: TRBD1
clone size: many
V gene: TRBV5-5
J gene: TRBJ2-5
CDR3 DNA: TGTGCCAGCAGCCCCGGACAGGCGGAGACCCAGTACTTC
CDR3 protein: CASSPGQAETQYF

D gene: TRBD2
clone size: many
V gene: TRBV20-1
J gene: TRBJ2-7
CDR3 DNA: TGCAGTGCGGGACTAGCGGGAAGTATTGACGAGCAGTACTTC
CDR3 protein: CSAGLAGSIDEQYF

D gene: TRBD1
clone size: many
V gene: TRBV28
J gene: TRBJ1-4
CDR3 DNA: TGTGCCAGCAATGTGAGACAGGGGCCAACTAATGAAAAACTGTTTTTT
CDR3 protein: CASNVRQGPTNEKLFF

D gene: NA
clone size: NA
V gene: TRBV10-3
J gene: TRBJ2-5
CDR3 DNA: TGTGCCATCAGTGAGTCGTCGGGACCACAAGAGACCCTGTACTTC
CDR3 protein: CAISESSGPQETLYF

D gene: NA
clone size: many
V gene: TRBV6-5
J gene: TRBJ2-7
CDR3 DNA: TGTGCCAGCAGTTACTCCCACACCTCCTACGAGCAGTACTTC
CDR3 protein: CASSYSHTSYEQYF

D gene: NA
clone size: many
V gene: TRBV15
J gene: TRBJ2-7
CDR3 DNA: TGTGCCACCAGCAGAGGATCGGCGAGCTCCTACGAGCAGTACTTC
CDR3 protein: CATSRGSASSYEQYF

D gene: NA
clone size: NA
V gene: TRBV12-3/TRBV12-4
J gene: TRBJ2-6
CDR3 DNA: TGTGCCAGCGCCCTGGGGCACAGGGCTGGGGCCAACGTCCTGACTTTC
CDR3 protein: CASALGHRAGANVLTF

D gene: TRBD1
clone size: NA
V gene: TRBV6-6
J gene: TRBJ1-1
CDR3 DNA: TGTGCCAGCAGTTACCTCCCGGGACAGTACACTGAAGCTTTCTTT
CDR3 protein: CASSYLPGQYTEAFF

D gene: NA
clone size: few
V gene: TRBV6-5
J gene: TRBJ1-6
CDR3 DNA: TGTGCCAGCAGCCCCTATAATTCCCCCCTCCACTTT
CDR3 protein: CASSPYNSPLHF

D gene: TRBD1
clone size: many
V gene: TRBV20-1
J gene: TRBJ2-2
CDR3 DNA: TGCAGTGCTAGTGGGGACAGGGGAATCACCGGGGAGCTGTTTTTT
CDR3 protein: CSASGDRGITGELFF

D gene: NA
clone size: once
V gene: TRBV6-1
J gene: TRBJ1-1
CDR3 DNA: TGTGCCAGCAGTGACCGAGGGGGTGTCACTGAAGCTTTCTTT
CDR3 protein: CASSDRGGVTEAFF

D gene: NA
clone size: many
V gene: TRBV9
J gene: TRBJ2-3
CDR3 DNA: TGTGCCAGCAGTTACCACCTTGGACAGGGGGTACCTCTAGCGGGAGATCCCCCAGATACGCAGTATTTT
CDR3 protein: CASSYHLGQGVPLAGDPPDTQYF

D gene: TRBD1
clone size: many
V gene: TRBV20-1
J gene: TRBJ1-2
CDR3 DNA: TGCAGTGCCCCAGACAGGGGGCGAAGCTCTAACTATGGCTACACCTTC
CDR3 protein: CSAPDRGRSSNYGYTF

D gene: NA
clone size: NA
V gene: TRBV24-1
J gene: TRBJ2-2
CDR3 DNA: TGTGCCACCAGTGCACGGGGGGCCGTCGGGGAGCTGTTTTTC
CDR3 protein: CATSARGAVGELFF

D gene: NA
clone size: few
V gene: TRBV4-1
J gene: TRBJ1-1
CDR3 DNA: TGCGCCAGCAGCCTAGATATCTACAGCCTGAACACTGAAGCTTTCTTT
CDR3 protein: CASSLDIYSLNTEAFF

D gene: NA
clone size: many
V gene: TRBV7-3
J gene: TRBJ2-1
CDR3 DNA: TGTGCCAGCAGCTCAAAGGGGAGCCAGGGGTCCAATGAGCAGTTCTTC
CDR3 protein: CASSSKGSQGSNEQFF

D gene: NA
clone size: many
V gene: TRBV6-1
J gene: TRBJ2-1
CDR3 DNA: TGTGCCAGCAGTGATAGACAGGGACTATACAATGAGCAGTTCTTC
CDR3 protein: CASSDRQGLYNEQFF

D gene: TRBD2
clone size: many
V gene: TRBV6-1
J gene: TRBJ2-3
CDR3 DNA: TGTGCCATATCCCGGGGACTAGCGGGAGGGAGGACAGATACGCAGTATTTT
CDR3 protein: CAISRGLAGGRTDTQYF

D gene: TRBD1
clone size: few
V gene: TRBV6-2/TRBV6-3
J gene: TRBJ1-5
CDR3 DNA: TGTGCCAGCAGTCACGGACAGGGCCCCTACCAGCCCCAGCATTTT
CDR3 protein: CASSHGQGPYQPQHF

D gene: NA
clone size: NA
V gene: TRBV2
J gene: TRBJ1-4
CDR3 DNA: TGTGCCGACCGGGACACGGCTAATGGAAAACTGTTTTTT
CDR3 protein: CADRDTANGKLFF

D gene: TRBD2
clone size: NA
V gene: TRBV5-1
J gene: TRBJ2-2
CDR3 DNA: TGCGCCAGCAGCAAGGGACTAGCGGGAGGCCCGGACACCGGGGAGCTGTTTTTT
CDR3 protein: CASSKGLAGGPDTGELFF

D gene: TRBD2
clone size: many
V gene: TRBV12-3/TRBV12-4
J gene: TRBJ2-1
CDR3 DNA: TGTGCCAGCAGTGAACCTGGGGGGCTAGCGGGAGGGTCCTCCTACAATGAGCAGTTCTTC
CDR3 protein: CASSEPGGLAGGSSYNEQFF

D gene: NA
clone size: NA
V gene: TRBV6-6
J gene: TRBJ2-3
CDR3 DNA: TGTGCCAGCAGTTACTCCCAGGTCTCAGATACGCAGTATTTT
CDR3 protein: CASSYSQVSDTQYF

D gene: NA
clone size: few
V gene: TRBV2
J gene: TRBJ1-1
CDR3 DNA: TGTGCCAGCAGTGACGGAGGGGAGAACACTGAAGCTTTCTTT
CDR3 protein: CASSDGGENTEAFF

D gene: NA
clone size: NA
V gene: TRBV27
J gene: TRBJ2-1
CDR3 DNA: TGTGCCAGCAGTTTATCGTACGGGGGACACCCAAACAATGAGCAGTTCTTC
CDR3 protein: CASSLSYGGHPNNEQFF

D gene: TRBD2
clone size: many
V gene: TRBV5-8
J gene: TRBJ2-2
CDR3 DNA: TGTGCCAGCAGCCGAAGCGGGAGGGCCGGCGGGGAGCTGTTTTTT
CDR3 protein: CASSRSGRAGGELFF

D gene: NA
clone size: few
V gene: TRBV7-9
J gene: TRBJ1-2
CDR3 DNA: TGTGCCAGCAGCCAAAGGGAGGACGGCTATGGCTACACCTTC
CDR3 protein: CASSQREDGYGYTF